These T cell receptor beta chains were read from a single sample in a study of identical twins. TCRdb re-called the 5' RACE reads through MiXCR, storing one row per CDR3 protein. The sample contains more than 650,000 distinct CDR3 sequences, around 6.1% of which appear only once. The sample consisted of naive T cells sorted from blood. These receptors all stem from a man in his late teens or twenties in good health. Each CDR3 is given with its conserved first and last residue. The D gene is left open where the match is weak. Only some rows state a clone size, as once, few, many or a class for expanded clones.

d_gene,v_gene,abundance,j_gene,len,CDR3nt,CDR3aa
TRBD2,TRBV5-5,many,TRBJ2-1,17,TGTGCCAGCAGCTTAGGGACTAGCGGGAGGATCTACAATGAGCAGTTCTTC,CASSLGTSGRIYNEQFF
TRBD1,TRBV5-1,many,TRBJ2-1,14,TGCGCCAGCAGCTTGGGGGCGACAGGGTCCGAGCAGTTCTTC,CASSLGATGSEQFF
TRBD1,TRBV4-1,many,TRBJ1-5,17,TGCGCCAGCAGCCAAGCTCTTTCGGGACAGGGGAATCAGCCCCAGCATTTT,CASSQALSGQGNQPQHF
NA,TRBV28,many,TRBJ1-4,15,TGTGCCAGCAGTTTACCTGGGGGAACTAATGAAAAACTGTTTTTT,CASSLPGGTNEKLFF
NA,TRBV20-1,many,TRBJ1-1,17,TGCAGTGCTAGATCAACCGAATCCGGGACGGCGTCAGTTGGGGCTTTCTTT,CSARSTESGTASVGAFF
NA,TRBV9,few,TRBJ2-1,14,TGTGCCAGCAGCCCGCGTCTTGCGTTCAATGAGCAGTTCTTC,CASSPRLAFNEQFF
NA,TRBV12-3/TRBV12-4,few,TRBJ2-7,15,TGTGCCAGCAGTTTAGAAGCGGCGGTTCGGGTCGAGCAGTACTTC,CASSLEAAVRVEQYF
NA,TRBV6-1,few,TRBJ2-5,13,TGTGCCAGCAGTACAGGAGCTAAAGAGACCCAGTACTTC,CASSTGAKETQYF
TRBD2,TRBV4-2,many,TRBJ2-5,19,TGTGCCAGCAGCCAAGTAGGGACTAGCATTCTTGAACGACAAGAGACCCAGTACTTC,CASSQVGTSILERQETQYF
NA,TRBV27,many,TRBJ2-7,12,TGTGCCAGCACCGCGGACGGGTACGAGCAGTACTTC,CASTADGYEQYF
NA,TRBV7-9,few,TRBJ2-2,16,TGTGCCAGCAGCTTAGGTTGGCTTGAAAACACCGGGGAGCTGTTTTTT,CASSLGWLENTGELFF
NA,TRBV27,few,TRBJ2-4,18,TGTGCCAGCAAGGGCCTAAGTAGGGGGAAGGAGGGCAAAAACATTCAGTACTTC,CASKGLSRGKEGKNIQYF
NA,TRBV28,NA,TRBJ1-4,16,TGTGCCAGCAGTTTCTACACCGGACCGCGTAATGAAAAACTGTTTTTT,CASSFYTGPRNEKLFF
TRBD2,TRBV30,few,TRBJ2-1,14,TGTGCCTGGAGACTAGCGGGAAGGAACAATGAGCAGTTCTTC,CAWRLAGRNNEQFF
NA,TRBV7-9,many,TRBJ2-1,12,TGTGCCAGCACCCCTGTACTAGGTGAGCAGTTCTTC,CASTPVLGEQFF
NA,TRBV10-1,many,TRBJ2-5,14,TGCGCCAGCAGTGAGTCGAGAAGGGGAGAGACCCAGTACTTC,CASSESRRGETQYF
NA,TRBV12-3/TRBV12-4,many,TRBJ2-5,15,TGTGCCAGCAGCCCCCTTGGATGGGACCAAGAGACCCAGTACTTC,CASSPLGWDQETQYF
TRBD1,TRBV14,few,TRBJ1-5,13,TGTGCCAGCAGCCAAACGACAGGGAGTCCCCAGCATTTT,CASSQTTGSPQHF
NA,TRBV10-3,few,TRBJ2-1,14,TGTGCCACCCAGCCGGGGGAGGTGGTAGGTGAGCAGTTCTTC,CATQPGEVVGEQFF
TRBD1,TRBV6-4,NA,TRBJ1-2,12,TGTGCCAGCAGCGCAGGGGGGGACGGCTACACCTTC,CASSAGGDGYTF
NA,TRBV7-9,few,TRBJ1-4,14,TGTGCCAGCAGCGAAGGACAGTATAATGAAAAACTGTTTTTT,CASSEGQYNEKLFF
TRBD2,TRBV29-1,many,TRBJ2-5,11,TGCAGCGTTGAGGGAGGGTTGACCCAGTACTTC,CSVEGGLTQYF
NA,TRBV3-1,NA,TRBJ2-2,15,TGTGCCAGCAGCCCCACAGGGAAAAGGGCCGGGGAGCTGTTTTTT,CASSPTGKRAGELFF
NA,TRBV10-3,many,TRBJ2-5,13,TGTGCCATCAATGACAGGCTTGGGGAGACCCAGTACTTC,CAINDRLGETQYF
TRBD1,TRBV7-9,many,TRBJ1-4,15,TGTGCCAGCAGCTTAGTCGGACAGGTCCCGGCAAAACTGTTTTTT,CASSLVGQVPAKLFF
NA,TRBV9,many,TRBJ1-1,14,TGTGCCAGCAGCGAGGACTTTGCGGGCACTGAAGCTTTCTTT,CASSEDFAGTEAFF
NA,TRBV20-1,NA,TRBJ2-3,13,TGCAGTGCTAGAGTTATATCAGGAGATACGCAGTATTTT,CSARVISGDTQYF
TRBD1,TRBV29-1,many,TRBJ1-2,13,TGCAGCGTGATCCCCACAGGGGCCCCCTTCTACACCTTC,CSVIPTGAPFYTF